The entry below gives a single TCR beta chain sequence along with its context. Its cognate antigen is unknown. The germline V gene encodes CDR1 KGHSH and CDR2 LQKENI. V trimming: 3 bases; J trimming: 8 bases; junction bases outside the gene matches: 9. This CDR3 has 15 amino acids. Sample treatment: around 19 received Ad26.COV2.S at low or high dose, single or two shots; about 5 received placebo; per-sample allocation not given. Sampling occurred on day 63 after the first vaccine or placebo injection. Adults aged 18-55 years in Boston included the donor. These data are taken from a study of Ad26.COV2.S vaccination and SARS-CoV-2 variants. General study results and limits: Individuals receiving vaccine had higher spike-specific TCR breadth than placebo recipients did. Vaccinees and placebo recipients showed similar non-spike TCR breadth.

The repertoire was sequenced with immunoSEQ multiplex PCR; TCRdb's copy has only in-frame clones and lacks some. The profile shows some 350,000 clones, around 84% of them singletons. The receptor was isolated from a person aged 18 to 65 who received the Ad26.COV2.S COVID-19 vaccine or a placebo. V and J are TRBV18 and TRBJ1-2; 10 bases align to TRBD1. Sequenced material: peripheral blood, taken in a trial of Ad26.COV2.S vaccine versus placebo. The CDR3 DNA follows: TGTGCCAGCTCACCCTCCGAGACAGGGGGCAGAGGCTACACCTTC. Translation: CASSPSETGGRGYTF.